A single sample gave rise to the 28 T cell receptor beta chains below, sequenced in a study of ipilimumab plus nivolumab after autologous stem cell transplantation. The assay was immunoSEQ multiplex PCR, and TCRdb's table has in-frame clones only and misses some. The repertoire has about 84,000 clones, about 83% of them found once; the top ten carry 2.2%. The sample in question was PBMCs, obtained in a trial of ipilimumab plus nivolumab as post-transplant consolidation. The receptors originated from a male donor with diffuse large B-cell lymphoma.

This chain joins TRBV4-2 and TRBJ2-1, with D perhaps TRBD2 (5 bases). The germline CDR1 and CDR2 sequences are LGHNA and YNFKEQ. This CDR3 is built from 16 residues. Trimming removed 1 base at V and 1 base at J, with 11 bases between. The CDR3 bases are TGTGCCAGCAGCCAAGGAGCGGTTACTTCCTACAATGAGCAGTTCTTC. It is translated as CASSQGAVTSYNEQFF.

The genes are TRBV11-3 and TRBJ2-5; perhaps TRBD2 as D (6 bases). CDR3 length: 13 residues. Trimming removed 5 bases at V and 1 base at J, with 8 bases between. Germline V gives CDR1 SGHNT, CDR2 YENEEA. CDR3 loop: CASSRDSQETQYF. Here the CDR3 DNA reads TGTGCCAGCAGCCGGGACTCCCAAGAGACCCAGTACTTC. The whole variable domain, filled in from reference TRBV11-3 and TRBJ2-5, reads EAGVVQSPRYKIIEKKQPVAFWCNPISGHNTLYWYLQNLGQGPELLIRYENEEAVDDSQLPKDRFSAERLKGVDSTLKIQPAELGDSAVYLCASSRDSQETQYFGPGTRLLVL.

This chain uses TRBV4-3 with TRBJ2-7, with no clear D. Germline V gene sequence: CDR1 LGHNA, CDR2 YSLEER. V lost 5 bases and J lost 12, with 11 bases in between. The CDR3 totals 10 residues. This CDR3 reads CASSCASPYF. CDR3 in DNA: TGCGCCAGCAGCTGCGCCAGTCCGTACTTC.

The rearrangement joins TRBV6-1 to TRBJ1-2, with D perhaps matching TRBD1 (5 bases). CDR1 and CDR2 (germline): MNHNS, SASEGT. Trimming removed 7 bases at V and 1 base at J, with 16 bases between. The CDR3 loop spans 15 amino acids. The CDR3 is CASTPVGDLNYGYTF. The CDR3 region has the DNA TGTGCCAGCACCCCCGTGGGGGATCTTAACTATGGCTACACCTTC.

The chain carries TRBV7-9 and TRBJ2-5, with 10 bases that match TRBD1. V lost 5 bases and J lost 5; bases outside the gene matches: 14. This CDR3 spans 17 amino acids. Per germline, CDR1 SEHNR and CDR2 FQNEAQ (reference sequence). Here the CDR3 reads CASSAPRWDRGGETQYF. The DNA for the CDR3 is TGTGCCAGCAGCGCCCCCCGTTGGGACAGGGGAGGGGAGACCCAGTACTTC.

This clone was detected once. CDR3 in DNA: TGTGCCAGCAGCCTACAGACAGGGGGCGGACCAGATACGCAGTATTTT. Protein sequence: CASSLQTGGGPDTQYF. This chain links TRBV7-6 with TRBJ2-3; 10 bases agree with TRBD1. The CDR3 loop spans 16 amino acids. V shed 5 bases and J 4 bases; nucleotides not matched to a gene: 9. Per germline, CDR1 SGHVS and CDR2 FNYEAQ.

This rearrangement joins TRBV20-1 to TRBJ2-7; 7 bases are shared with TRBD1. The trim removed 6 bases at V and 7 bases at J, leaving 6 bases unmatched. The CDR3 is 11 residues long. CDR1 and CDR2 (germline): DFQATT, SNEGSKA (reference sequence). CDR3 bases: TGCAGTGCGAGGGACAGTCGAGAGCAGTACTTC. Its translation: CSARDSREQYF.

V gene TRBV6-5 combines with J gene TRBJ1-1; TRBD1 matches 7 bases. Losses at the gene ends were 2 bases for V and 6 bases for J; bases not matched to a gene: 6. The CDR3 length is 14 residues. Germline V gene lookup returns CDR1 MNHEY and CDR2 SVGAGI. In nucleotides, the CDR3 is TGTGCCAGCAGTTACATGCGACAGGGCCCTGAAGCTTTCTTT. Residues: CASSYMRQGPEAFF.

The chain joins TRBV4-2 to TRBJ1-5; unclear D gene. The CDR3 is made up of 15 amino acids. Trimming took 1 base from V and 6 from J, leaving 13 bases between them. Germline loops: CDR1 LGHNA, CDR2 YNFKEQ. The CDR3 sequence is CASSQGVTVLQPQHF. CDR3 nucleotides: TGTGCCAGCAGCCAAGGGGTAACAGTTCTTCAGCCCCAGCATTTT.

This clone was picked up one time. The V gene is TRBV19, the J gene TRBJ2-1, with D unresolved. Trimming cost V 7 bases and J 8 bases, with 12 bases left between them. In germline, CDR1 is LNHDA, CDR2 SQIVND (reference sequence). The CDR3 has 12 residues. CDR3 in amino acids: CASKSRFDEQFF. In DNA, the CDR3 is TGTGCCAGTAAGTCTAGATTCGATGAGCAGTTCTTC.

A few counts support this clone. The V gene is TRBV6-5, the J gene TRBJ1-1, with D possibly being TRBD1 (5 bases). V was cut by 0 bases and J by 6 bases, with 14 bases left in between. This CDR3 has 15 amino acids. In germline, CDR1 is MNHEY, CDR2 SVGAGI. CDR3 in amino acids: CASSYSPGGFAEAFF. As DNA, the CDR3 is TGTGCCAGCAGTTACTCCCCTGGGGGATTCGCTGAAGCTTTCTTT.

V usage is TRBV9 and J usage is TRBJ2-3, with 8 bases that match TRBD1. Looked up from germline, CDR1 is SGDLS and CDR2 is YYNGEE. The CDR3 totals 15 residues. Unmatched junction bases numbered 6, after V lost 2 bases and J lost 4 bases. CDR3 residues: CASSVRGQDSDTQYF. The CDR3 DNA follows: TGTGCCAGCAGCGTTCGGGGACAGGACTCAGATACGCAGTATTTT.

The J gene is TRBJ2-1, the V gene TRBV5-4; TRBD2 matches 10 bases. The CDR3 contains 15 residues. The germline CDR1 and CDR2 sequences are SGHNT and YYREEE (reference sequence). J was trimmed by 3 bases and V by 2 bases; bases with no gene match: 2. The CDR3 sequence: CASSFLAGDYNEQFF. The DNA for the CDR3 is TGTGCCAGCAGCTTCCTAGCGGGAGACTACAATGAGCAGTTCTTC.

The CDR3 here is CASSPGMGSHEQFF. The CDR3 DNA sequence: TGTGCCAGCAGCCCAGGCATGGGGAGCCATGAGCAGTTCTTC. The chain links TRBV7-2 to TRBJ2-1, with a possible D match to TRBD2 (5 bases). CDR1 SGHTA and CDR2 FQGNSA come from the germline V gene. V lost 5 bases and J 8 bases, leaving 16 bases between the germline ends. The CDR3 is 14 residues long.

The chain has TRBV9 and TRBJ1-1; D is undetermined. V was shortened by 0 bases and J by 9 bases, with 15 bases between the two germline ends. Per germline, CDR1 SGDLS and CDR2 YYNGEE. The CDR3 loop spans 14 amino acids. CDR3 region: CASSVDQEPTQAFF. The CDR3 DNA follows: TGTGCCAGCAGCGTAGATCAGGAACCCACACAAGCTTTCTTT.

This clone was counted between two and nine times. The CDR3 is CASSQEGQGSRELFF. The CDR3 nucleotides are TGCGCCAGCAGCCAAGAAGGACAGGGGAGCAGGGAGCTGTTTTTT. V usage is TRBV4-1 and J usage is TRBJ2-2, with 9 bases matching TRBD1. V was pared by 0 bases and J by 9 bases, with 5 bases of the junction left unmatched. Germline lookup yields CDR1 MGHRA and CDR2 YSYEKL. The CDR3 sequence is 15 residues long.

The CDR3 nucleotides are TGTGCCTGGAGCCTTGGGGCAGGGATAGGTGGCTACACCTTC. Translation: CAWSLGAGIGGYTF. The J gene is TRBJ1-2, the V gene TRBV30; maybe TRBD1 (5 bases). CDR1 is GTSNPN and CDR2 is SVGIG in the germline V gene (reference sequence). The length of the CDR3 is 14 residues. The V end was cut by 3 bases, the J end by 7 bases, with 18 bases between.

CDR3 in amino acids: CASSDQGQLNKQYF. Here the CDR3 DNA reads TGTGCCAGCAGTGATCAGGGACAGCTAAACAAGCAGTACTTC. The chain employs TRBV6-5 and TRBJ2-7; 7 positions agree with TRBD1. CDR1 is MNHEY, CDR2 SVGAGI, per germline. This CDR3 has 14 amino acids. The trim removed 5 bases at V and 8 bases at J, leaving 12 bases unmatched.

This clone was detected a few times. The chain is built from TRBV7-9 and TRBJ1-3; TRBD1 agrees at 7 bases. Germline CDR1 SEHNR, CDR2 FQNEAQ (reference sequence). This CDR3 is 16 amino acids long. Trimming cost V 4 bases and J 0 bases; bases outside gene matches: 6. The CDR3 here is CASSSTGQDSGNTIYF. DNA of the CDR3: TGTGCCAGCAGCTCTACCGGACAGGACTCTGGAAACACCATATATTTT.

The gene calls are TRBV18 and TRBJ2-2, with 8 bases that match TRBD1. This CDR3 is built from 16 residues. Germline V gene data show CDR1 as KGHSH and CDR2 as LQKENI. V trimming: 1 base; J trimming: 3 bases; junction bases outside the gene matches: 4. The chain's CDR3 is CASSPRDRRDTGELFF. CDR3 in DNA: TGTGCCAGCTCACCACGGGACAGGCGTGACACCGGGGAGCTGTTTTTT.

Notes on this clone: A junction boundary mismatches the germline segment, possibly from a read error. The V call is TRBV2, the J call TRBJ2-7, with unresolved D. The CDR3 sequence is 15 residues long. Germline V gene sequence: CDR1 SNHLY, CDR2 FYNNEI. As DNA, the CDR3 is TGTGCCAGCAGCGAAGAGGTCTCGCGTGTCCACGAGCAGTACTTC. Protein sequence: CASSEEVSRVHEQYF.

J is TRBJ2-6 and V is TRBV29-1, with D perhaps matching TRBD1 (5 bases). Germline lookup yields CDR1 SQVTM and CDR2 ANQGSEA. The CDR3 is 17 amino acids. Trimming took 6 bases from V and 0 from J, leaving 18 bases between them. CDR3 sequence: CSVFDSPLSSGANVLTF. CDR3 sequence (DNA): TGCAGCGTCTTTGACAGTCCCCTGAGCTCTGGGGCCAACGTCCTGACTTTC.

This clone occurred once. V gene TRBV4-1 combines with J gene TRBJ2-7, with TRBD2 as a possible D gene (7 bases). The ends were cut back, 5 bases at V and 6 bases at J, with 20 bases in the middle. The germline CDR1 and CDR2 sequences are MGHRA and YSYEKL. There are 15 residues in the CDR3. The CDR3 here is CASSTRWGGGGEQYF. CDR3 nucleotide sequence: TGCGCCAGCAGCACCCGATGGGGAGGGGGAGGCGAGCAGTACTTC.

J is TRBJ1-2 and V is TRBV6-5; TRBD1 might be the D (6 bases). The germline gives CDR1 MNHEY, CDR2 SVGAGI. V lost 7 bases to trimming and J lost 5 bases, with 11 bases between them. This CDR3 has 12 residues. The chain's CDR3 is CASTRQGYGYTF. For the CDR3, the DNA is TGTGCCAGCACTCGTCAGGGGTATGGCTACACCTTC.

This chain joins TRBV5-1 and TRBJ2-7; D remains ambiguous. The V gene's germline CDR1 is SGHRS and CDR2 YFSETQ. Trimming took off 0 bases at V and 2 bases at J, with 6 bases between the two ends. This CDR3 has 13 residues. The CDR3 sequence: CASSLDRAYEQYF. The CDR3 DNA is TGCGCCAGCAGCTTGGACCGAGCCTACGAGCAGTACTTC. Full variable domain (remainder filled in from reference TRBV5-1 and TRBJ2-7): KAGVTQTPRYLIKTRGQQVTLSCSPISGHRSVSWYQQTPGQGLQFLFEYFSETQRNKGNFPGRFSGRQFSNSRSEMNVSTLELGDSALYLCASSLDRAYEQYFGPGTRLTVT.

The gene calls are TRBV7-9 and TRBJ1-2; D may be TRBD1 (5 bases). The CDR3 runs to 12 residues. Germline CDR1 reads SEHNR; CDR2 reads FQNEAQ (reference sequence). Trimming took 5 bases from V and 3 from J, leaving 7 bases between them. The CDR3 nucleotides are TGTGCCAGCAGCCAACAGGACTATGGCTACACCTTC. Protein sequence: CASSQQDYGYTF. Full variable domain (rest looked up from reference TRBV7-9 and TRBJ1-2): DTGVSQNPRHKITKRGQNVTFRCDPISEHNRLYWYRQTLGQGPEFLTYFQNEAQLEKSRLLSDRFSAERPKGSFSTLEIQRTEQGDSAMYLCASSQQDYGYTFGSGTRLTVV.

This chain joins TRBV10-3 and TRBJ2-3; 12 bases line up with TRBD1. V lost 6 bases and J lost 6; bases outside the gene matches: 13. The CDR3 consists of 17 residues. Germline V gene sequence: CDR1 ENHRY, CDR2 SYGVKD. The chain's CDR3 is CAIRVPPGQGASDTQYF. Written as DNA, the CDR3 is TGTGCCATCAGAGTCCCACCGGGACAGGGGGCCTCCGATACGCAGTATTTT.

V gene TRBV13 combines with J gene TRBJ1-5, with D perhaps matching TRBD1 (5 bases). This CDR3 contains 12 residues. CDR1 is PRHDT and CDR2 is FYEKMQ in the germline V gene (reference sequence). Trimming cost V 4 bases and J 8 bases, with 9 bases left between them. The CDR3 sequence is CASSSRGEPQHF. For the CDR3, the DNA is TGTGCCAGCAGCTCACGAGGGGAGCCCCAGCATTTT. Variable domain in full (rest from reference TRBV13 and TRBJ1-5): AAGVIQSPRHLIKEKRETATLKCYPIPRHDTVYWYQQGPGQDPQFLISFYEKMQSDKGSIPDRFSAQQFSDYHSELNMSSLELGDSALYFCASSSRGEPQHFGDGTRLSIL.